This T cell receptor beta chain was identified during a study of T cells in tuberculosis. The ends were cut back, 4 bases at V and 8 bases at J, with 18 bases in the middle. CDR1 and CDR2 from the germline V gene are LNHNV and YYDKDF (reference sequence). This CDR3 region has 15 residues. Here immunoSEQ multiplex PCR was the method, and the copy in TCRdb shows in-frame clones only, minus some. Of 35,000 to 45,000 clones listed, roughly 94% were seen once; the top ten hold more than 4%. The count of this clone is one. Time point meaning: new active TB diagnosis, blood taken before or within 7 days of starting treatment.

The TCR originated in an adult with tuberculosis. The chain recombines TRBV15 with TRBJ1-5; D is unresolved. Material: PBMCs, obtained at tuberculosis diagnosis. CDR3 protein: CATSNVIEGSKPQHF. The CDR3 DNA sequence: TGTGCCACCAGCAATGTTATCGAAGGGAGCAAGCCCCAGCATTTT.